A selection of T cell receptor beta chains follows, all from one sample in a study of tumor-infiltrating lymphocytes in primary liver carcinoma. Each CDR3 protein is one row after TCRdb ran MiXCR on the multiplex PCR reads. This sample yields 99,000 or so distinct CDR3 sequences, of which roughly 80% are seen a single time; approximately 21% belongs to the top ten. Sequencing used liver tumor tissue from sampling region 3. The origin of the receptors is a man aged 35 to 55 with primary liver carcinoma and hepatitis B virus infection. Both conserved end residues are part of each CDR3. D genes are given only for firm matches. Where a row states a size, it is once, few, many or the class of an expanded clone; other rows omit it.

CASSFSRTSGTKNIQYF,TGTGCCAGCAGCTTTTCCCGGACTAGCGGAACAAAAAACATTCAGTACTTC,once,TRBD2,TRBV11-1,TRBJ2-4
CASSPRGPTRGGSTGKLFF,TGTGCCAGCAGCCCCCGAGGCCCGACAAGGGGCGGCTCCACCGGGAAGCTGTTTTTT,.,.,TRBV4-3,TRBJ2-2
CASSTGLSTETFF,TGTGCCAGCAGCACTGGTTTGAGCACTGAAACTTTCTTT,.,.,TRBV11-3,TRBJ1-1
CANSLVGASGNEQFF,TGTGCCAACAGTTTAGTTGGGGCATCTGGGAATGAGCAGTTCTTT,few,.,TRBV28,TRBJ2-1
CASSKGLAGVYNYNEQFF,TGTGCCAGCAGCAAGGGACTAGCGGGAGTGTATAACTACAATGAGCAGTTCTTC,many,TRBD2,TRBV5-6,TRBJ2-1
CANNLPGTSRTKNIQYF,TGTGCCAATAACCTACCCGGGACTAGCCGGACCAAAAACATTCAGTACTTC,.,TRBD2,TRBV11-1,TRBJ2-4
CATSQVATTRELFF,TGCGCCACCAGCCAAGTCGCCACCACCAGGGAGCTGTTCTTT,.,.,TRBV4-1,TRBJ2-2
CTSSPASRGYGYTF,TGCACCAGCAGCCCCGCGTCAAGAGGCTATGGCTACACCTTC,.,.,TRBV5-1,TRBJ1-2
CANSPGGKVDTEAFF,TGTGCCAATAGCCCAGGGGGTAAAGTGGACACTGAAGCTTTCTTT,.,TRBD1,TRBV5-6,TRBJ1-1
CAWSKRSGETQYF,TGTGCCTGGAGTAAGAGATCAGGGGAGACCCAGTACTTC,many,.,TRBV30,TRBJ2-5
CAWSQYRGRGRITKNIQYF,TGTGCCTGGAGCCAATACAGGGGGCGCGGGAGGATAACCAAAAACATTCAGTACTTC,few,.,TRBV30,TRBJ2-4
CTSRTTDGRQETQYF,TGTACCAGCAGGACGACGGACGGTAGGCAAGAGACCCAGTATTTC,.,.,TRBV5-8,TRBJ2-5
CATNPRGAEGNEQFF,TGTGCCACCAACCCCCGGGGGGCTGAAGGAAACGAGCAGTTCTTC,.,.,TRBV6-1,TRBJ2-1
CSARRGADNQPQHF,TGCAGTGCTCGCCGGGGAGCAGACAATCAGCCCCAGCATTTT,few,.,TRBV20-1,TRBJ1-5
CVSSNDRESEKLFF,TGTGTCAGCAGTAATGACAGGGAGAGTGAAAAACTGTTTTTT,.,TRBD1,TRBV6-1,TRBJ1-4
CASIVSGTESDGYTF,TGTGCCAGCATAGTTTCCGGGACTGAGTCTGACGGCTACACCTTC,.,.,TRBV6-1,TRBJ1-2
CASSQPPGADTHYF,TGTGCCAGCAGCCAACCCCCTGGAGCAGATACGCACTATTTT,.,.,TRBV11-1,TRBJ2-3
CASSLWGGNMVEQYF,TGTGCCAGCAGTTTATGGGGCGGGAACATGGTCGAGCAGTACTTC,many,.,TRBV28,TRBJ2-7
CASSPLGYAVREQYF,TGTGCCAGCAGTCCGCTCGGATATGCTGTCAGGGAACAGTACTTC,.,.,TRBV28,TRBJ2-7
CATSRGGTPNNEQFF,TGTGCCACCAGCAGAGGTGGGACACCGAACAATGAGCAGTTCTTC,.,.,TRBV15,TRBJ2-1
CASNQGQGAWNEQFF,TGTGCCAGCAACCAAGGACAGGGGGCTTGGAATGAGCAGTTCTTC,once,TRBD1,TRBV4-1,TRBJ2-1
CSAIFGVEQYF,TGCAGCGCCATCTTCGGGGTCGAGCAGTACTTT,.,.,TRBV29-1,TRBJ2-7
CASSPGAVNIGVLFF,TGCGCCAGCAGCCCTGGGGCCGTTAACATTGGGGTGCTGTTTTTT,.,.,TRBV4-1,TRBJ2-2
CVSTTSAVANNIQYF,TGTGTCAGCACCACATCGGCGGTAGCCAATAACATTCAGTACTTC,.,.,TRBV11-2,TRBJ2-4
CATSEEVYNEQFF,TGTGCCACCAGTGAAGAAGTCTACAATGAGCAGTTCTTC,.,.,TRBV2,TRBJ2-1
CASSVGGRNEQFF,TGTGCCAGTAGTGTGGGGGGGAGGAATGAGCAGTTCTTC,.,TRBD2,TRBV6-5,TRBJ2-1
CASNQAAGAGIGNIQYF,TGTGCCAGCAACCAGGCCGCGGGGGCAGGGATCGGAAACATTCAATACTTC,few,.,TRBV4-2,TRBJ2-4
CASSFTGVNEQFF,TGTGCCAGCAGCTTCACAGGGGTCAATGAGCAGTTCTTC,medium-sized,TRBD1,TRBV11-2,TRBJ2-1
CVSIVSGTGSDRYTF,TGTGTCAGCATAGTTTCCGGGACAGGGTCTGACCGCTACACCTTC,.,TRBD1,TRBV6-1,TRBJ1-2
CASSQFGLTEETQYF,TGTGCCAGTAGTCAATTCGGACTAACGGAAGAGACCCAGTACTTC,once,.,TRBV6-2/TRBV6-3,TRBJ2-5
CSAQTASGYSF,TGCAGCGCCCAGACCGCAAGCGGCTACTCCTTC,.,.,TRBV29-1,TRBJ1-2
CSAKEEGPYGYTF,TGCAGTGCTAAGGAGGAGGGTCCCTATGGCTACACCTTC,.,.,TRBV20-1,TRBJ1-2
CASSFLADYTDTLYF,TGTGCCAGCAGTTTCCTAGCGGATTACACAGATACGCTGTATTTT,.,TRBD2,TRBV28,TRBJ2-3
CASSVDESPLHF,TGTGCCAGCAGCGTAGATGAATCACCCCTCCACTTT,many,.,TRBV9,TRBJ1-6
CASRYSTSTDTQYF,TGTGCCAGCAGATACTCGACTAGCACGGATACGCAGTATTTT,.,TRBD2,TRBV6-2/TRBV6-3,TRBJ2-3
CASTLDRAGGFTF,TGTGCCAGCACCTTAGATCGTGCCGGTGGTTTCACCTTC,.,.,TRBV11-2,TRBJ1-2
CASGPVRLVPETQYF,TGTGCTAGCGGCCCCGTCAGGCTAGTCCCAGAGACCCAGTACTTC,.,.,TRBV11-2,TRBJ2-5
CASSLGGSDLAKNIQYF,TGCGCCAGCAGCTTGGGAGGGTCGGACCTAGCCAAAAACATTCAGTACTTC,.,.,TRBV5-1,TRBJ2-4
CTSSQDRTANDYTF,TGTACCAGCAGCCAAGATAGGACAGCGAATGACTACACCTTC,.,.,TRBV4-2,TRBJ1-2
CASSRTRLVPSRASRANVLIF,TGTGCCAGCAGTCGGACCCGACTAGTCCCCAGTCGGGCCTCTCGGGCCAACGTCCTGATTTTC,.,.,TRBV12-3/TRBV12-4,TRBJ2-6
CASSGDHLRQTQNF,TGTGCCAGCAGCGGGGACCACCTCAGGCAGACCCAGAACTTC,.,.,TRBV28,TRBJ2-5
CSVVWTQSGEQFF,TGCAGCGTTGTCTGGACACAGAGCGGTGAGCAGTTCTTC,.,.,TRBV29-1,TRBJ2-1
CASRLYPLGETQYF,TGCGCCAGCAGATTATACCCCTTAGGCGAGACCCAGTACTTC,.,.,TRBV7-8,TRBJ2-5
CASSQDGSGHGAIVLTF,TGCGCCAGTAGCCAAGATGGGTCAGGGCACGGGGCCATCGTCCTGACTTTC,once,.,TRBV4-3,TRBJ2-6